These T cell receptor beta chains were read from a single sample in a study of identical twins. MiXCR, applied by TCRdb to the 5' RACE reads, yields one record per CDR3 protein. The sample holds roughly 1.6 million distinct CDR3 sequences, roughly a third seen once. Sequences were obtained from cord blood. All receptors come from a newborn girl in good health. The CDR3 runs from the conserved cysteine through the conserved F or W. The order of the fields is V gene, CDR3 protein.

v_gene: TRBV20-1
CDR3aa: CSAQDRSYEQYF

v_gene: TRBV2
CDR3aa: CAVRGNYNEQFF

v_gene: TRBV28
CDR3aa: CASSLLAIANYGYTF

v_gene: TRBV25-1
CDR3aa: CASSDAANYGYTF

v_gene: TRBV4-1
CDR3aa: CASSHRHPQETQYF

v_gene: TRBV5-1
CDR3aa: CATDAGLIGNEQFF

v_gene: TRBV5-1
CDR3aa: CASRQEDTEAFF

v_gene: TRBV5-1
CDR3aa: CASSWEAATGELFF

v_gene: TRBV24-1
CDR3aa: CATSVAGGYEQYF

v_gene: TRBV12-3/TRBV12-4
CDR3aa: CASSPYVGSLAKNIQYF

v_gene: TRBV4-1
CDR3aa: CASSQAPATTAVNEQFF

v_gene: TRBV4-1
CDR3aa: CASSQAVVSYGYTF

v_gene: TRBV12-3/TRBV12-4
CDR3aa: CASSALYRNPPLHF

v_gene: TRBV6-2/TRBV6-3
CDR3aa: CASSYFGLTYEQYF

v_gene: TRBV20-1
CDR3aa: CSARLRLQNIQYF

v_gene: TRBV5-4
CDR3aa: CASSAPLRQEYGYTF

v_gene: TRBV5-1
CDR3aa: CASSLGREEQYF

v_gene: TRBV28
CDR3aa: CASSSGTIYEQYF

v_gene: TRBV6-1
CDR3aa: CASSATGITEKLFF

v_gene: TRBV4-2
CDR3aa: CASSQERLSYEQYF

v_gene: TRBV28
CDR3aa: CASSPGLGPQETQYF

v_gene: TRBV28
CDR3aa: CASSFPGQGYGQYF

v_gene: TRBV20-1
CDR3aa: CSALSGHSYNEQFF

v_gene: TRBV20-1
CDR3aa: CSASPHAPTDTQYF

v_gene: TRBV20-1
CDR3aa: CSATPGTSTYNEQFF

v_gene: TRBV20-1
CDR3aa: CSATPVLAGIPCEQYF

v_gene: TRBV7-2
CDR3aa: CASSLAGQTQETQYF

v_gene: TRBV12-3/TRBV12-4
CDR3aa: CASSLARTGGETQYF

v_gene: TRBV6-6
CDR3aa: CASSPLAVGFEQFF

v_gene: TRBV29-1
CDR3aa: CSVGPTNYGYTF

v_gene: TRBV7-2
CDR3aa: CASSPTINYEQYF

v_gene: TRBV29-1
CDR3aa: CSVEDRQGRETQYF

v_gene: TRBV28
CDR3aa: CASSSLTSGNYNEQFF

v_gene: TRBV20-1
CDR3aa: CSAKRDLGYADTQYF

v_gene: TRBV5-1
CDR3aa: CASSLGGEALPNYGYTF

v_gene: TRBV29-1
CDR3aa: CSVEYRNGEQYF

v_gene: TRBV28
CDR3aa: CASSRDQPRGYNSPLHF

v_gene: TRBV6-2/TRBV6-3
CDR3aa: CASSPRGEADTQYF

v_gene: TRBV27
CDR3aa: CASSPRGGVGEKLFF